This entry concerns a single T cell receptor (beta chain). Its target is unknown. An end of the junction differs from the germline gene, which may be a read error. For CDR3 and TCR beta VDJ profiling, genomic DNA was the template used. One entry per CDR3 protein, called by TCRdb with MiXCR from the reads. The data show 400,000 to 600,000 distinct CDR3 sequences, less than 35% seen once. In patients chosen for sequencing, flow cytometry had shown CD8+CD57+ cell expansion. Therapy had not been given to patients before blood sampling. These data are taken from a study of CD8+CD57+ T cells in acquired aplastic anemia. Whole-study context: Isolated CD4+ and CD8+ cells, once sorted, yielded DNA averaging roughly 3.2 ug.

The study, taken as a whole, reports: Any difference that existed in CD8+ Simpson's diversity between patients and controls was not significant. Found in both controls and patients were around 31 CD8+ CDR3 sequences.

Germline V gene sequence: CDR1 SNHLY, CDR2 FYNNEI. This CDR3 is 18 amino acids long. Sequencing was carried out using sorted CD4+, CD8+, or CD8+CD57+ T cells (not recorded which) from PBMCs. This chain connects TRBV2 to TRBJ2-1, with D perhaps TRBD2 (5 bases). This sequence originates from a human donor with aplastic anemia. CDR3 loop: CASSEPSERQSSCNEQFF. CDR3 bases: TGTGCCAGCAGTGAACCCTCAGAGCGGCAGAGCTCCTGCAATGAGCAGTTCTTC.